What follows are 2 T cell receptor beta chains derived from one specimen sequenced in a study of blood T cell repertoires in COVID-19. Generated by immunoSEQ multiplex PCR, the TCRdb table keeps only in-frame clones and is missing some. The data contain 150,000 to 200,000 clones, approximately 91% of them singletons. Sequences were obtained from peripheral blood. Receptors originate from a young man with COVID-19, enrolled during active disease.

The chain is built from TRBV4-3 and TRBJ2-1, with TRBD2 identical over 10 bases. V gave up 3 bases and J gave up 6 bases; unmatched junction bases: 2. The CDR3 runs to 14 residues. Germline V CDR1 and CDR2: LGHNA, YSLEER. CDR3 residues: CASSHRTSGNEQFF. The CDR3 nucleotides read TGCGCCAGCAGCCACAGGACTAGCGGCAATGAGCAGTTCTTC.

This chain connects TRBV4-3 to TRBJ2-7; TRBD2 might be the D (6 bases). Trimming removed 0 bases from V and 2 bases from J, with 14 bases in between. CDR3 length: 16 residues. The germline CDR1 and CDR2 sequences are LGHNA and YSLEER. CDR3 DNA sequence: TGCGCCAGCAGCCAAGATGGCGGGGAAGGGGCCTACGAGCAGTACTTC. It translates to CASSQDGGEGAYEQYF.